What follows are 29 T cell receptor beta chains derived from one specimen sequenced in a study of post-analysis software for immune sequencing data. Points from the study as a whole: Compared with controls, patients had more of 4 to 6 TRBV segments, including TRBV5-6, TRBV5-1 and TRBV20-1.

Antigens of these TCRs are unknown. Unique molecular identifiers had been added to the TCR beta cDNA libraries. Each CDR3 protein gets one entry after TCRdb re-called the PCR reads with MiXCR. This table holds about 820,000 distinct CDR3 sequences, about 50% found once. The specimen sequenced was blood. The source is a girl between 5 and 17 years old with multiple sclerosis.

This clonotype was counted between two and nine times. The chain combines TRBV20-1 with TRBJ2-4, with TRBD2 as a possible D gene (5 bases). From germline, CDR1 is DFQATT and CDR2 SNEGSKA (reference sequence). This CDR3 has 15 amino acids. V shed 4 bases and J shed 1 base, with 14 bases lying between them. As DNA, the CDR3 is TGCAGTGCTACGACACCGGAGGTGGCCAAAAACATTCAGTACTTC. Translated: CSATTPEVAKNIQYF.

V and J are TRBV5-1 and TRBJ2-5; D remains ambiguous. The germline CDR1 and CDR2 sequences are SGHRS and YFSETQ. There are 15 residues in the CDR3. V was clipped by 0 bases and J by 1 base, with 10 bases between them. CDR3 coding DNA: TGCGCCAGCAGCTTGGGAACGTTCCCCCAAGAGACCCAGTACTTC. This sequence encodes CASSLGTFPQETQYF. The complete variable domain, with remaining parts taken from reference TRBV5-1 and TRBJ2-5, reads KAGVTQTPRYLIKTRGQQVTLSCSPISGHRSVSWYQQTPGQGLQFLFEYFSETQRNKGNFPGRFSGRQFSNSRSEMNVSTLELGDSALYLCASSLGTFPQETQYFGPGTRLLVL.

The chain is built from TRBV6-2 or TRBV6-3 and TRBJ1-2; the D gene is possibly TRBD1 (6 bases). Trimming pared 2 bases from V and 6 bases from J, leaving 13 bases between. The CDR3 spans 14 residues. Germline-derived CDR1 and CDR2 are MNHEY and SVGEGT. The CDR3 region is CASSYLMGGNGYTF. The CDR3 DNA reads as TGTGCCAGCAGTTACCTGATGGGGGGCAATGGCTACACCTTC.

The chain couples TRBV28 to TRBJ2-7, with 7 bases aligning to TRBD1. This CDR3 is 14 amino acids long. The germline V gene has CDR1 MDHEN and CDR2 SYDVKM. Germline trimming cut 6 bases from V and 4 bases from J; bases unmatched to any gene: 9. The chain's CDR3 is CASSSGDRHYEQYF. The CDR3 DNA follows: TGTGCCAGCAGCTCTGGGGACAGACATTACGAGCAGTACTTC.

This sequence joins TRBV27 and TRBJ2-7; 8 bases agree with TRBD2. Trimming at V came to 6 bases and at J to 6 bases, leaving 13 bases not matched to a gene. The V gene's germline CDR1 is MNHEY and CDR2 SMNVEV (reference sequence). CDR3 size: 15 residues. DNA of the CDR3: TGTGCCAGCAGCTCCCGAGCGGGGGCTCAGCTCGAGCAGTACTTC. It translates to CASSSRAGAQLEQYF.

The chain employs TRBV20-1 and TRBJ2-6; a possible D gene is TRBD2 (5 bases). The CDR3 length is 14 residues. In germline, CDR1 is DFQATT, CDR2 SNEGSKA (reference sequence). V lost 3 bases, J lost 4 bases, and 10 bases lay in between. The CDR3 sequence is CSASGGGGANVLTF. Here the CDR3 DNA reads TGCAGTGCTAGTGGAGGTGGAGGGGCCAACGTCCTGACTTTC.

V gene TRBV27 combines with J gene TRBJ2-7; 10 positions match TRBD2. The CDR3 is made up of 15 amino acids. The V gene end was trimmed by 5 bases and the J gene end by 3 bases; junction bases not matched to a gene: 7. Germline V gene data show CDR1 as MNHEY and CDR2 as SMNVEV (reference sequence). For the CDR3, the DNA is TGTGCCAGCAGTCCCATAGCGGGAGGTTTCTACGAGCAGTACTTC. This sequence encodes CASSPIAGGFYEQYF.

There are a few counts of this clonotype. This chain links TRBV10-3 with TRBJ2-3; D unresolved. Germline V gene data show CDR1 as ENHRY and CDR2 as SYGVKD. The CDR3 covers 16 residues. V dropped 0 bases and J dropped 0 bases, with 10 bases sitting between them. The chain's CDR3 is CAISESSISSTDTQYF. For the CDR3, the DNA is TGTGCCATCAGTGAGTCTAGCATTTCTAGCACAGATACGCAGTATTTT.

This clonotype was seen only a few times. The chain has TRBV20-1 and TRBJ2-7, with 9 bases matching TRBD1. The length of the CDR3 is 15 residues. The V gene end was trimmed by 1 base and the J gene end by 5 bases; junction bases not matched to a gene: 9. The germline gives CDR1 DFQATT, CDR2 SNEGSKA (reference sequence). The chain's CDR3 is CSARVSGTGPNEQYF. Here the CDR3 DNA reads TGCAGTGCTAGAGTGTCCGGGACAGGGCCCAACGAGCAGTACTTC.

This sequence joins TRBV11-2 and TRBJ1-1; tentative D call: TRBD1 (5 bases). V gave up 6 bases and J gave up 1 base, with 24 bases separating them. Per germline, CDR1 SGHAT and CDR2 FQNNGV. This CDR3 has 18 residues. The CDR3 loop is CASSLFSTGLHPNTEAFF. CDR3 nucleotides: TGTGCCAGCAGTTTATTTTCGACGGGACTTCACCCGAACACTGAAGCTTTCTTT.

The chain links TRBV10-3 to TRBJ2-1, with a weak D call TRBD1 (5 bases). The germline gives CDR1 ENHRY, CDR2 SYGVKD. The CDR3 length is 10 residues. The V end was cut by 11 bases, the J end by 9 bases, with 11 bases between. CDR3 amino acids: CAFGGAEQFF. DNA of the CDR3: TGTGCCTTCGGTGGGGCTGAGCAGTTCTTC.

The chain has TRBV7-2 and TRBJ2-5; 7 positions agree with TRBD2. The last part of the DNA fits TRBJ2-7 better; the J call may be wrong. Looked up from germline, CDR1 is SGHTA and CDR2 is FQGNSA. This CDR3 is built from 14 residues. The CDR3, as DNA: TGTGCCAGCAGCTCCCAAACGGGGGGCTACGAGCAGTACTTC. Residues: CASSSQTGGYEQYF.

This rearrangement joins TRBV7-3 to TRBJ2-7; D is ambiguous. CDR1 is SGHTA, CDR2 FQGTGA, per germline. V shed 5 bases and J shed 3 bases, with 11 bases lying between them. This CDR3 spans 13 amino acids. As DNA, the CDR3 is TGTGCCAGCAGCCATAGCAATGGCTACGAGCAGTACTTC. Protein: CASSHSNGYEQYF. Supplemented by reference TRBV7-3 and TRBJ2-7, the full variable domain reads GAGVSQTPSNKVTEKGKYVELRCDPISGHTALYWYRQSLGQGPEFLIYFQGTGAADDSGLPNDRFFAVRPEGSVSTLKIQRTERGDSAVYLCASSHSNGYEQYFGPGTRLTVT.

This clonotype was seen more than once but under ten times. The rearrangement links TRBV12-3 or TRBV12-4 to TRBJ2-5; 8 bases agree with TRBD2. The junction had 6 bases not matched to a gene; V was cut back by 6 bases and J by 9 bases. The CDR3 sequence is 12 residues long. The CDR3 DNA reads TGTGCCAGCAGCATACACGGGGGGGCCCAGTACTTC. Its protein product is CASSIHGGAQYF.

The V gene is TRBV12-3 or TRBV12-4, the J gene TRBJ1-1; no firm D call. CDR3 length: 14 amino acids. V gave up 5 bases and J gave up 10 bases, with 20 bases separating them. The CDR3 DNA reads as TGTGCCAGCAGTGCCATAGGCTCCCTTAGAGTAGCTTTCTTT. As protein: CASSAIGSLRVAFF.

V usage is TRBV7-8 and J usage is TRBJ2-1, with D uncertain. This CDR3 comprises 15 residues. Deletions cut 6 bases from V and 0 bases from J, with 12 bases between. The germline CDR1 and CDR2 sequences are SGHVS and FQNEAQ. The CDR3: CASSPQHNSYNEQFF. The CDR3 DNA sequence: TGTGCCAGCAGTCCTCAGCACAACTCCTACAATGAGCAGTTCTTC.

The chain is built from TRBV7-9 and TRBJ1-1; a possible D gene is TRBD1 (5 bases). Deletions cut 3 bases from V and 3 bases from J, with 14 bases between. The CDR3 has 15 amino acids. The germline V gene has CDR1 SEHNR and CDR2 FQNEAQ (reference sequence). The CDR3, as DNA: TGTGCCAGCAGCTTGGTTGCCGGGGGGGACACTGAAGCTTTCTTT. This gives the protein CASSLVAGGDTEAFF.

This sequence joins TRBV14 and TRBJ2-1, with 8 bases lining up with TRBD2. This CDR3 contains 17 residues. Germline CDR1 is SGHDN and CDR2 is FVKESK. J lost 8 bases, V lost 0 bases, and 12 bases had no gene match. In DNA form, the CDR3 reads TGTGCCAGCAGCCAAGAGAGGTCGGCGGGGGGACTGGATGAGCAGTTCTTC. Amino acids: CASSQERSAGGLDEQFF.

This clonotype was counted a few times. The chain carries TRBV6-2 or TRBV6-3 and TRBJ2-1; the match to TRBD2 covers 12 bases. In germline, CDR1 is MNHEY, CDR2 SVGEGT. The V segment lost 0 bases and the J segment 5 bases; nucleotides outside the gene matches: 2. The CDR3 covers 16 residues. The CDR3 DNA sequence: TGTGCCAGCAGTTACTCTCTAGCGGGGGGGAACAATGAGCAGTTCTTC. It translates to CASSYSLAGGNNEQFF.

As DNA, the CDR3 is TGCGCCAGCAGCCAAGATGCAGGGACTAGCGTATACGAGCAGTACTTC. Translated: CASSQDAGTSVYEQYF. The rearrangement joins TRBV4-1 to TRBJ2-7, with 10 bases matching TRBD2. V gave up 0 bases and J gave up 4 bases; unmatched junction bases: 6. The CDR3 length is 16 residues. Germline loops: CDR1 MGHRA, CDR2 YSYEKL.

This clonotype was seen once. The genes are TRBV20-1 and TRBJ2-1; D gene uncertain. CDR1 and CDR2 from the germline V gene are DFQATT and SNEGSKA (reference sequence). The CDR3 sequence is 12 residues long. V shed 3 bases and J shed 5 bases, with 8 bases lying between them. This chain's CDR3 is CSASYYHNEQFF. CDR3 nucleotide sequence: TGCAGTGCTAGCTACTACCACAATGAGCAGTTCTTC.

This chain joins TRBV10-3 and TRBJ2-7, with 13 bases matching TRBD2. The V segment lost 7 bases and the J segment 5 bases; nucleotides outside the gene matches: 11. The CDR3 loop spans 16 amino acids. Germline CDR1 ENHRY, CDR2 SYGVKD. The CDR3 region has the DNA TGTGCCATCAAATGGGGGAGCGGGACTAGCGGGAACGAGCAGTACTTC. As protein: CAIKWGSGTSGNEQYF.

The V gene is TRBV6-2 or TRBV6-3, the J gene TRBJ2-6; maybe TRBD1 (6 bases). V was pared by 4 bases and J by 0 bases, with 10 bases between. CDR1 and CDR2 (germline): MNHEY, SVGEGT. The length of the CDR3 is 16 residues. CDR3 in amino acids: CASSSGHLSGANVLTF. Here the CDR3 DNA reads TGTGCCAGCAGTTCGGGACACCTCTCTGGGGCCAACGTCCTGACTTTC.

The chain combines TRBV2 with TRBJ1-2; TRBD1 is a possible D gene (6 bases). The V end lost 3 bases, the J end lost 7 bases, and 9 bases lay between the germline ends. The CDR3 spans 12 residues. Germline-derived CDR1 and CDR2 are SNHLY and FYNNEI. The CDR3 reads CASSEGAPGYTF. Here the CDR3 DNA reads TGTGCCAGCAGTGAGGGGGCCCCTGGCTACACCTTC.

Points on this clonotype: At one boundary the junction diverges from the germline segment, which might be a read error. The chain links TRBV6-5 to TRBJ2-1; 10 bases fit TRBD1. Germline V gives CDR1 MNHEY, CDR2 SVGAGI. The CDR3 extends over 15 amino acids. Here the CDR3 DNA reads TGTGCCAGCAGGGGGGACAGGGGAGTTTTCAATGGGCAGTTCTTC. It specifies CASRGDRGVFNGQFF.

The chain uses TRBV3-1 and TRBJ1-5, with no clear D. The CDR3 totals 16 residues. Per germline, CDR1 LGHDT and CDR2 YNNKEL (reference sequence). Trimming shortened V by 2 bases and J by 0 bases, and 11 bases separated the two germline ends. CDR3 residues: CASSQQSPYSNQPQHF. In DNA, the CDR3 is TGTGCCAGCAGCCAACAAAGTCCTTATAGCAATCAGCCCCAGCATTTT.

The V call is TRBV6-5, the J call TRBJ1-2, with 8 bases fitting TRBD1. This CDR3 is built from 15 residues. J was trimmed by 2 bases and V by 5 bases; bases with no gene match: 7. Germline V CDR1 and CDR2: MNHEY, SVGAGI. CDR3 amino acids: CASSMTGTGNYGYTF. As DNA, the CDR3 is TGTGCCAGCAGTATGACCGGGACAGGCAACTATGGCTACACCTTC.

This clonotype was found a few times. The V call is TRBV5-1, the J call TRBJ2-2; 10 bases agree with TRBD2. V was pared by 4 bases and J by 0 bases, with 15 bases of the junction left unmatched. The CDR3 is 20 amino acids. Germline loops: CDR1 SGHRS, CDR2 YFSETQ. CDR3 protein: CASSPTPGLAIAANTGELFF. CDR3 DNA sequence: TGCGCCAGCAGCCCCACTCCGGGACTAGCGATTGCCGCGAACACCGGGGAGCTGTTTTTT.

In regard to this clonotype: This likely comes from a read error, as the CDR3 has no conserved phenylalanine or tryptophan at its end. The limits of the CDR3 on the DNA are not certain, so only TCRdb's listed CDR3 is given. J is TRBJ2-1 and V is TRBV3-1. Germline V CDR1 and CDR2: LGHDT, YNNKEL (reference sequence). The CDR3 spans 14 residues, counting both ends. CDR3 residues: CASSQGDLGYTFGS.